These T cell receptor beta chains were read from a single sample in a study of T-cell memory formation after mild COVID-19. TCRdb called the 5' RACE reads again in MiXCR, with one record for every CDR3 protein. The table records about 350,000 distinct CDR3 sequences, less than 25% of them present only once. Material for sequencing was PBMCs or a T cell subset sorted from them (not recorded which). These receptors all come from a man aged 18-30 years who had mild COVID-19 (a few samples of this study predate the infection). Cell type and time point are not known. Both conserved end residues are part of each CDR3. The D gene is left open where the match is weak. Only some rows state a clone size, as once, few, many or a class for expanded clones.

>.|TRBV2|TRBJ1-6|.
TGTGCCAGCGAGGGGTTAAATTCACCCCTCCACTTT
CASEGLNSPLHF
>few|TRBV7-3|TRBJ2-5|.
TGTGCCAGCAGCCCCGCCGGTTTTCAAGAGACCCAGTACTTC
CASSPAGFQETQYF
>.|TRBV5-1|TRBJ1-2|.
TGCGCCAGCAGCTCCGTCAGGGCGTCGGACTACACCTTC
CASSSVRASDYTF
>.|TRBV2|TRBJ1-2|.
TGTGCCAGCAGTGAAGCGGCAGGCGACTATGGCTACACCTTC
CASSEAAGDYGYTF
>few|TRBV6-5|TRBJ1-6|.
TGTGCCAGCAGTCCGAAGGGGAGCTCCTATAATTCACCCCTCCACTTT
CASSPKGSSYNSPLHF
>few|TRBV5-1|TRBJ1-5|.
TGCGCCAGCAGCCCGCGAGGGGGTAATCAGCCCCAGCATTTT
CASSPRGGNQPQHF
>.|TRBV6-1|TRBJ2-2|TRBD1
TGTGCCAGCAGCCAGGGACAGGGCACCGGGGAGCTGTTTTTT
CASSQGQGTGELFF
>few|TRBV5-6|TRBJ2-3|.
TGTGCCAGCAGCTTGGAAGGGGTTACGCAGTATTTT
CASSLEGVTQYF
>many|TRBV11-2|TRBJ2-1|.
TGTGCCAGCAGCTTAGATCCGGACAATGAGCAGTTCTTC
CASSLDPDNEQFF
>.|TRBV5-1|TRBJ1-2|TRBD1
TGCGCCAGCTTTGAGACAGGGAGCTATGGCTACACCTTC
CASFETGSYGYTF
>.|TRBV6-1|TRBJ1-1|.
TGTGCCAGCAGTGGCCCCCAGGGTTATGAAGCTTTCTTT
CASSGPQGYEAFF
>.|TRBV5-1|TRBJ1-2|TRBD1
TGCGCCAGCAGCTTAGGACAGGTCCCCGGTCTAGATTATGGCTACACCTTC
CASSLGQVPGLDYGYTF
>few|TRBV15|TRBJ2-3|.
TGTGCCACCAGAGGGGATACGCAGTATTTT
CATRGDTQYF
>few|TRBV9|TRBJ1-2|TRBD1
TGTGCCAGCAGCGCCGGGACAGGGGATTGGGCTCTATATGGCTACACCTTC
CASSAGTGDWALYGYTF